This TCR beta chain came from a study of cytomegalovirus exposure and HLA in healthy donors. Findings and caveats of the study: TCR beta chain V- and J-gene trimming was linked, in a later analysis, to a missense variant in DCLRE1C. It was 160 or so TCR beta chains that were listed as cytomegalovirus-associated. The later analysis indicated that the majority of CMV-associated TCR beta chains appeared HLA-restricted. Later analysis found that TCR beta chains associated with HLA were more clonally expanded than other, equally common chains.

A word on this clone: What it recognizes is unknown.

Deletions cut 0 bases from V and 11 bases from J, with 17 bases between. The CDR3 runs to 14 residues. Germline V gene lookup returns CDR1 SGHDT and CDR2 YYEEEE. The PCR had 60 Vbeta and 13 Jbeta primers. Here immunoSEQ multiplex PCR was the method, and the copy in TCRdb shows in-frame clones only, minus some. This table has roughly 140,000 clones, 70% to 85% appearing once. This rearrangement joins TRBV5-6 to TRBJ1-1; the D gene is possibly TRBD1 (5 bases). Material for sequencing was PBMCs. This TCR derives from a male donor in good health and CMV-seronegative. The DNA of the CDR3 is TGTGCCAGCAGCTTGGGGCAGGGTGCGATCATGGCTTTCTTT. As protein: CASSLGQGAIMAFF. Filled out from reference TRBV5-6 and TRBJ1-1, the complete variable domain reads DAGVTQSPTHLIKTRGQQVTLRCSPKSGHDTVSWYQQALGQGPQFIFQYYEEEERQRGNFPDRFSGHQFPNYSSELNVNALLLGDSALYLCASSLGQGAIMAFFGQGTRLTVV.